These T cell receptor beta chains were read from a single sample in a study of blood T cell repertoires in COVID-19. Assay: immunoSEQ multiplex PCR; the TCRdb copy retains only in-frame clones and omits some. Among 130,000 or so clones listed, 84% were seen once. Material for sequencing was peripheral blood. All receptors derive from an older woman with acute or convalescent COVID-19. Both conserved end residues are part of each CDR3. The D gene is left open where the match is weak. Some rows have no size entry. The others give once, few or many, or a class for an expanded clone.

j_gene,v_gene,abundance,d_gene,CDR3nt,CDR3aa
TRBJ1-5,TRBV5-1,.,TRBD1,TGCGCCAGCAGCTTCACAGGGGATCAGCCCCAGCATTTT,CASSFTGDQPQHF
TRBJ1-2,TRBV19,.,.,TGTGCCAGTAGTATAGTTAAAACAGGTTCGGGCTACACCTTC,CASSIVKTGSGYTF
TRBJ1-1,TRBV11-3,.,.,TGTGCCTCTGGGAGGTCGAACACTGAAGCTTTCTTT,CASGRSNTEAFF
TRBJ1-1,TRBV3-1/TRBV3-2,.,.,TGTGCCAGCAGCCAAGATCTTATTAGCACTGAAGCTTTCTTT,CASSQDLISTEAFF
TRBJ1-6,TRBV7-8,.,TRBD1,TGTGCCAGCCGTACGGGGACAGTTGAGGTTTCACCCCTCCACTTT,CASRTGTVEVSPLHF
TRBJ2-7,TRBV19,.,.,TGTGCCAGTAGAAGTGGAGGGAAAAGCTACGAGCAGTACTTC,CASRSGGKSYEQYF
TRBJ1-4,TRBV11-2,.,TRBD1,TGTGCCAGCAGCTTAAGAGACAGGGGTGAAAAACTGTTTTTT,CASSLRDRGEKLFF
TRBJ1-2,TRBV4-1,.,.,TGCGCCAGCAGCCCCTCCAGGCAACTGAGCTATGGCTACACCTTC,CASSPSRQLSYGYTF
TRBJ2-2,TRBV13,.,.,TGTGCCAGCAGTCGATCAGGTCTAGCGTGGAGCACCGGGGAGCTGTTTTTT,CASSRSGLAWSTGELFF
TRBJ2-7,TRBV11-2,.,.,TGTGCCAGCAGCTTAAGTTCCGGAGACTACGAGCAGTACTTC,CASSLSSGDYEQYF
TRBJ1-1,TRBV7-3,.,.,TGTGCCAGCAGCTTATACGCCGGGAGAACTGAAGCTTTCTTT,CASSLYAGRTEAFF
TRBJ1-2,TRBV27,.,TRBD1,TGTGCCAGCAGTGACAGGGTTGACTATGGCTACACCTTC,CASSDRVDYGYTF
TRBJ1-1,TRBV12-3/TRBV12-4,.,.,TGTGCCAGCAGTTTAGGTGCGGACACTGAAGCTTTCTTT,CASSLGADTEAFF
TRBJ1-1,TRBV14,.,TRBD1,TGTGCCAGCAGCCAAGGCTGGACAGGGAACACTGAAGCTTTCTTT,CASSQGWTGNTEAFF
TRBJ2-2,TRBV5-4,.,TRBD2,TGTGCCAGCAGCTTGAATAGCGGGGGCTCCGGGGAGCTGTTTTTT,CASSLNSGGSGELFF
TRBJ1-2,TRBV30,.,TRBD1,TGTGCCGGTTCAGGGGACAGGGACTGGTATGGCTACACCTTC,CAGSGDRDWYGYTF
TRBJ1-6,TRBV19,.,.,TGTGCCAGTAGCACAGGGAGCGGTGGGAATTCACCCCTCCACTTT,CASSTGSGGNSPLHF
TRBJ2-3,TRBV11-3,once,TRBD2,TGTGCCAGCAGCCCCGGGGGGGCCGCAGATACGCAGTATTTT,CASSPGGAADTQYF
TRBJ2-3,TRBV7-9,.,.,TGTGCCAGCAGCTTAGCAACAGGGAGCACAGATACGCAGTATTTT,CASSLATGSTDTQYF
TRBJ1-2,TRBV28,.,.,TGTGCCAGCAGCGACAGCACTAACTATGGCTACACCTTC,CASSDSTNYGYTF
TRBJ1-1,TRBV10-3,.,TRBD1,TGTGCCATCAGAAGACAGGGGTCTGAAGCTTTCTTT,CAIRRQGSEAFF
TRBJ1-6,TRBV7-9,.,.,TGTGCCAGCACTGAGGACAGTCAGGTCTCACCCCTCCACTTT,CASTEDSQVSPLHF
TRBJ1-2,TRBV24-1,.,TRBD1,TGTGCCACCAGTGATAACCGGGACAGTGGCTATGGCTACACCTTC,CATSDNRDSGYGYTF
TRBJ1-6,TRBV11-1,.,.,TGTGCCAGCAGCTTAGAACTCGGTGTCAATTCACCCCTCCACTTT,CASSLELGVNSPLHF
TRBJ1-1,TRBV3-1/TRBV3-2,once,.,TGTGCCAGCAGCCAAATGGGGCGGTACTCTGAAGCTTTCTTT,CASSQMGRYSEAFF
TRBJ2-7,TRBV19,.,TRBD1,TGTGCCAGTAACGACAGGGGACACGAGCAGTACTTC,CASNDRGHEQYF
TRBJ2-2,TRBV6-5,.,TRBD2,TGTGCCAGCAGTTATCGACTAGCGGGGGCGGGAGGGCTGTTTTTT,CASSYRLAGAGGLFF
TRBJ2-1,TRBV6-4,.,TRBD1,TGTGCCAGCAGTGACAGGACAGGGGGTGACCCATACAATGAGCAGTTCTTC,CASSDRTGGDPYNEQFF
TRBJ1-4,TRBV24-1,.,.,TGTGCCACCAGTGAGGGCAAATCGGGGGAAAAACTGTTTTTT,CATSEGKSGEKLFF
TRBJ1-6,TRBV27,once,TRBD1,TGTGCCAGCAGCCCTCCACAGGGGGCTAATCACTCACCCCTCCACTTT,CASSPPQGANHSPLHF
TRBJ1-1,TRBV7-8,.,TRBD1,TGTGCCAGCAGCTTGACGACAGGGTCGAACACTGAAGCTTTCTTT,CASSLTTGSNTEAFF
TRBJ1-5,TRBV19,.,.,TGTGCCAGTAGTATAGCCGGGGGAGCTCAGCCCCAGCATTTT,CASSIAGGAQPQHF
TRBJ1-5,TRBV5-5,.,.,TGTGCCAGCAGCTTAGGGGATCAGCCCCAGCATTTT,CASSLGDQPQHF
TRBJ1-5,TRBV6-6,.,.,TGTGCCAGCAGTTACGGGGCAGGGGTTTTCAATCAGCCCCAGCATTTT,CASSYGAGVFNQPQHF
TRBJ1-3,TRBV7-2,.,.,TGTGCCAGCAGCGATAGGAGGAACTCTGGAAACACCATATATTTT,CASSDRRNSGNTIYF
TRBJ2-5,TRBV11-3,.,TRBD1,TGTGCCAGCAGCTGGGACAGCCAAGAGACCCAGTACTTC,CASSWDSQETQYF
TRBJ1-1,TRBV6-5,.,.,TGTGCCAGCAGCCTCCACGAAGGGGTAGCTTTCTTT,CASSLHEGVAFF
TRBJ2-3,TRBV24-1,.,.,TGTGCCACCAGTGATTTGCCTGTAGACGGGACCATACAGGGTACGCAGTATTTT,CATSDLPVDGTIQGTQYF
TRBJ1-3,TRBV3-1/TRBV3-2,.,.,TGTGCCAGCAGCCTTCAGGGTTACGGAAACACCATATATTTT,CASSLQGYGNTIYF
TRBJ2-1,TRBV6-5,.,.,TGTGCCAGCAGTACCTATTACAATGAGCAGTTCTTC,CASSTYYNEQFF